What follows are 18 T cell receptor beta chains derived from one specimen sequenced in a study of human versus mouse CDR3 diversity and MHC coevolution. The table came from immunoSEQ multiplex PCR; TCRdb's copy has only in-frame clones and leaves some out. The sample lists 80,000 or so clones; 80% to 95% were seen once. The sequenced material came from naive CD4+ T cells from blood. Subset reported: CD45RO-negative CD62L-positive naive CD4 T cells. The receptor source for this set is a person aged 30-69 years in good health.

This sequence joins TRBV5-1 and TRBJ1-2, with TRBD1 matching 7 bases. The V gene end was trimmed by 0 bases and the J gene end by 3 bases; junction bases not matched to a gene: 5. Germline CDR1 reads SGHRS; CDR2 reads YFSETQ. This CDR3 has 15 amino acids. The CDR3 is CASSLDGQEHYGYTF. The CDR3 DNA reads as TGCGCCAGCAGCTTGGACGGACAGGAGCACTATGGCTACACCTTC.

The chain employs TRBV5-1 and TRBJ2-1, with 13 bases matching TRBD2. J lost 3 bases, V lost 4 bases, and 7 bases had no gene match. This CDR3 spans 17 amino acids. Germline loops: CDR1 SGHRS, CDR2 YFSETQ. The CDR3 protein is CASSPGLAGARYNEQFF. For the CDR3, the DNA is TGCGCCAGCAGCCCCGGACTAGCGGGAGCCCGCTACAATGAGCAGTTCTTC.

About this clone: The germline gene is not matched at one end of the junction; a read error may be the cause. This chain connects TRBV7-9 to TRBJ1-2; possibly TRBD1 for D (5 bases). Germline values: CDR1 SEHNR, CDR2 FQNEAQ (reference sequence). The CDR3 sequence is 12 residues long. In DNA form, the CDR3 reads TGTGCCAGCAGCTTTCACGTGCCAGGGCTAGGCTTC. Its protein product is CASSFHVPGLGF. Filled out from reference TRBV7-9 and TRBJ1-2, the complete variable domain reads DTGVSQNPRHKITKRGQNVTFRCDPISEHNRLYWYRQTLGQGPEFLTYFQNEAQLEKSRLLSDRFSAERPKGSFSTLEIQRTEQGDSAMYLCASSFHVPGLGFGSGTRLTVV.

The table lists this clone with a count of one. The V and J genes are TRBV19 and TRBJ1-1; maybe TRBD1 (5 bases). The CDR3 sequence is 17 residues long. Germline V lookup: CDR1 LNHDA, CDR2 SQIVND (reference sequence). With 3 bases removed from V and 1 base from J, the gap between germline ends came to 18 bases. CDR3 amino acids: CASSMSGLGGRNTEAFF. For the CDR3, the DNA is TGTGCCAGTAGTATGTCAGGGCTGGGAGGGCGGAACACTGAAGCTTTCTTT.

The CDR3, as DNA: TGTGCCAGCAGCTTGTCACAGGGCTACACCTTC. It encodes CASSLSQGYTF. The chain is built from TRBV7-9 and TRBJ1-2; D not resolved. V was cut by 3 bases and J by 8 bases, with 7 bases left in between. Germline loops: CDR1 SEHNR, CDR2 FQNEAQ (reference sequence). This CDR3 spans 11 amino acids.

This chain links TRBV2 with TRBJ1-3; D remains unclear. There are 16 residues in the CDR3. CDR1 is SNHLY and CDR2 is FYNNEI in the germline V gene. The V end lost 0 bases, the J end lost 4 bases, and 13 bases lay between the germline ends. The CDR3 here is CASSEATLALGNTIYF. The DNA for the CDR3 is TGTGCCAGCAGTGAAGCGACTCTCGCCCTGGGAAACACCATATATTTT.

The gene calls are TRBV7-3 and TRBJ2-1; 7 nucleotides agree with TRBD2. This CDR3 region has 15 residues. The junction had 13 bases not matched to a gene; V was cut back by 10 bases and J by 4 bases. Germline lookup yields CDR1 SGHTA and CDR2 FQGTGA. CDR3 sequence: CATSVGLGPYNEQFF. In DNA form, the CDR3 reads TGTGCCACCTCCGTAGGACTAGGACCATACAATGAGCAGTTCTTC. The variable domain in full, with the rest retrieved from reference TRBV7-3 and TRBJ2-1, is GAGVSQTPSNKVTEKGKYVELRCDPISGHTALYWYRQSLGQGPEFLIYFQGTGAADDSGLPNDRFFAVRPEGSVSTLKIQRTERGDSAVYLCATSVGLGPYNEQFFGPGTRLTVL.

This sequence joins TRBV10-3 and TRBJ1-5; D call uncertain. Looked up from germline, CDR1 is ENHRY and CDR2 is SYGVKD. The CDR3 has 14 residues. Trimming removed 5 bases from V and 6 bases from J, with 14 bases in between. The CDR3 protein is CAISMDLSAQPQHF. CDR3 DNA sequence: TGTGCCATCAGTATGGACTTAAGCGCTCAGCCCCAGCATTTT.

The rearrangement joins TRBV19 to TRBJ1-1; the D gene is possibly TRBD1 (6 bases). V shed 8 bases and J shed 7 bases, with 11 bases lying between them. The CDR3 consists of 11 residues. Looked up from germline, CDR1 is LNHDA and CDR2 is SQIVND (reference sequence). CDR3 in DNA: TGTGCCAGTGGGGAGGGGGGTGAAGCTTTCTTT. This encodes CASGEGGEAFF. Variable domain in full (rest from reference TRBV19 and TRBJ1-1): DGGITQSPKYLFRKEGQNVTLSCEQNLNHDAMYWYRQDPGQGLRLIYYSQIVNDFQKGDIAEGYSVSREKKESFPLTVTSAQKNPTAFYLCASGEGGEAFFGQGTRLTVV.

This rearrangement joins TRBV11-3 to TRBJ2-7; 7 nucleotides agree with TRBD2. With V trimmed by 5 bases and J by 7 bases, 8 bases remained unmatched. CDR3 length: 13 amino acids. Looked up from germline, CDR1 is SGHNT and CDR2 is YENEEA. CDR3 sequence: CASSPILGGEQYF. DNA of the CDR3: TGTGCCAGCAGCCCTATCTTGGGGGGGGAGCAGTACTTC.

In DNA, the CDR3 is TGTGCCAGTGGCACAGGTGGAGTCGCCACCGGGGAGCTGTTTTTT. It encodes CASGTGGVATGELFF. J is TRBJ2-2 and V is TRBV2; D perhaps matches TRBD1 (5 bases). V lost 9 bases and J 4 bases, leaving 18 bases between the germline ends. The CDR3 covers 15 residues. The germline V gene encodes CDR1 SNHLY and CDR2 FYNNEI.

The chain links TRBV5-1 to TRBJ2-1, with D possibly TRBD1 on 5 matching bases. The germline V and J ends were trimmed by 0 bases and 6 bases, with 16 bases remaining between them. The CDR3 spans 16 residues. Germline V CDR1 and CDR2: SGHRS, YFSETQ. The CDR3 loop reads CASSLAGSLQANEQFF. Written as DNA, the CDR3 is TGCGCCAGCAGCTTGGCAGGGTCCCTCCAAGCCAATGAGCAGTTCTTC. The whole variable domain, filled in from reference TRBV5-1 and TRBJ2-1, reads KAGVTQTPRYLIKTRGQQVTLSCSPISGHRSVSWYQQTPGQGLQFLFEYFSETQRNKGNFPGRFSGRQFSNSRSEMNVSTLELGDSALYLCASSLAGSLQANEQFFGPGTRLTVL.

The CDR3 sequence: CASSIGTGVAGTEAFF. CDR3 coding DNA: TGTGCCAGTAGTATCGGGACAGGGGTAGCGGGCACTGAAGCTTTCTTT. The rearrangement joins TRBV19 to TRBJ1-1, with TRBD1 matching over 10 bases. J gave up 4 bases and V 3 bases, and 8 bases lay outside the gene matches. This CDR3 is 16 amino acids long. The germline V gene encodes CDR1 LNHDA and CDR2 SQIVND (reference sequence).

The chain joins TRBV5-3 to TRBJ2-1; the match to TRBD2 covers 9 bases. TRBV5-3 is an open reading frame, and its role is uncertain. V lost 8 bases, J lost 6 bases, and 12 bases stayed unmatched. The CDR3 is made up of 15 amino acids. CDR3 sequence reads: CASAPGLAPLNEQFF. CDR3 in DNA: TGTGCCAGCGCCCCCGGACTAGCGCCCCTCAATGAGCAGTTCTTC.

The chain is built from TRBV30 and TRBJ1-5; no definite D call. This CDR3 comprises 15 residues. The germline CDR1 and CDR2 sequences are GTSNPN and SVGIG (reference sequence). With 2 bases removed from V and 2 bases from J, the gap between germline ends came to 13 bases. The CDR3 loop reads CAWSPPAGGNQPQHF. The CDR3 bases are TGTGCCTGGAGTCCTCCTGCCGGAGGCAATCAGCCCCAGCATTTT.

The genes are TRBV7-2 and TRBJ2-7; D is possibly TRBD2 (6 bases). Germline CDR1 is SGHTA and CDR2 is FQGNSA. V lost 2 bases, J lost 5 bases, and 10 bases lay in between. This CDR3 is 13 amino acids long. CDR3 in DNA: TGTGCCAGCAGCTTACTAGGAGGGGACGAGCAGTACTTC. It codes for CASSLLGGDEQYF.

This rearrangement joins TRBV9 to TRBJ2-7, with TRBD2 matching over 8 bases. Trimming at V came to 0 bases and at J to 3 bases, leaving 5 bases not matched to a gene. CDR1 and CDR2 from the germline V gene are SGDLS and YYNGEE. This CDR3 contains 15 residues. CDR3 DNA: TGTGCCAGCAGCGTAGAGGGGACTAGGAACTACGAGCAGTACTTC. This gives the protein CASSVEGTRNYEQYF.

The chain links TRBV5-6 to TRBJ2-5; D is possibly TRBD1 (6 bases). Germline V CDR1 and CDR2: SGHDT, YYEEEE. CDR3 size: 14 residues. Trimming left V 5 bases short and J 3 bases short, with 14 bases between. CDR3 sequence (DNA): TGTGCCAGCAGTATCGGGACACCGAAAGAGACCCAGTACTTC. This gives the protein CASSIGTPKETQYF.